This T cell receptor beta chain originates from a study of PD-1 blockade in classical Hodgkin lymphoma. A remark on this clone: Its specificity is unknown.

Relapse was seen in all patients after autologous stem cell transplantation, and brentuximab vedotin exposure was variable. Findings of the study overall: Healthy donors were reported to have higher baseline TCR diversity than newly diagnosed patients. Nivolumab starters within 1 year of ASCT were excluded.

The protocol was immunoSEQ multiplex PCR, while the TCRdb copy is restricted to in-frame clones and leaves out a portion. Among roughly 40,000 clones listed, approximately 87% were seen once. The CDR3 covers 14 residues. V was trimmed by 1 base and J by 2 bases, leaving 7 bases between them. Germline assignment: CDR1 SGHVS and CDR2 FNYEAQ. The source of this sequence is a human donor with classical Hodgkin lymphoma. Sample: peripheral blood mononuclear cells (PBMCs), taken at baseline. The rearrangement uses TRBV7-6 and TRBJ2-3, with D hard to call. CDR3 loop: CASSLVSATDTQYF. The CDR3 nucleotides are TGTGCCAGCAGCTTAGTGTCAGCCACAGATACGCAGTATTTT.